The rows below give T cell receptor beta chains drawn from one sample of a study of lymphopenia after photon versus proton radiotherapy. Libraries were prepared by immunoSEQ multiplex PCR; TCRdb keeps only in-frame clonotypes and omits some of them. The table lists over 20,000 clones, around 83% of them singletons. The specimen was peripheral blood, collected from a patient treated with photon-based radiotherapy. These receptors were obtained from a woman between 45 and 65 years old with pancreatic cancer. Each CDR3 is given with its conserved first and last residue. D genes are given only for firm matches. Not all rows give a size; the values are once, few, many and, for expanded clones, a class.

j_call clone_size d_call v_call cdr3_nt cdr3_aa
TRBJ2-1 few NA TRBV29-1 TGCAGCGTTGAAGGGACGGGAATCGGCTCCTACAATGAGCAGTTCTTC CSVEGTGIGSYNEQFF
TRBJ1-5 NA TRBD1 TRBV7-8 TGTGCCAGCAGCGGCCACTCAGGACAGGGTAGAAATCAGCCCCAGCATTTT CASSGHSGQGRNQPQHF
TRBJ2-7 NA NA TRBV6-4 TGTGCCAGCAGGGCTAACGACAGGCCCATAGGGCAGTCTGAGCAGTACTTC CASRANDRPIGQSEQYF
TRBJ2-1 NA NA TRBV7-3 TGTGCCAGCAGCCTTCGCGCAGAAGGTGAGCAGTTCTTC CASSLRAEGEQFF
TRBJ2-3 once TRBD2 TRBV6-4 TGTGCCAGCAGTGACCGGGGCGGGAGTTCTACAGATACGCAGTATTTT CASSDRGGSSTDTQYF
TRBJ2-5 NA NA TRBV27 TGTGCCAGCAGTTTTGAGGACCGCTGGGCCGAGACCCAGTACTTC CASSFEDRWAETQYF
TRBJ2-5 NA TRBD1 TRBV10-3 TGTGCCATCAGTGCCCTGGGACAGCAGCTTGGGCAAGAGACCCAGTACTTC CAISALGQQLGQETQYF
TRBJ2-7 NA TRBD2 TRBV7-2 TGTGCCAGCAGCTTAGTTGGGGTAGCGGGGACCGAGCAGTACTTC CASSLVGVAGTEQYF
TRBJ2-3 NA NA TRBV11-2 TGTGCCAGCAGCTTAGACTTGGGCACAGATACGCAGTATTTT CASSLDLGTDTQYF
TRBJ2-1 few TRBD2 TRBV29-1 TGCAGCGGTATGGGGACTAGCGGGAGTTATGCCTACAATGAGCAGTTCTTC CSGMGTSGSYAYNEQFF
TRBJ2-3 NA TRBD1 TRBV7-9 TGTGCCAGCAGCCAAACAGGGGGCGCAGATACGCAGTATTTT CASSQTGGADTQYF
TRBJ2-1 NA NA TRBV6-6 TGTGCCAGCAGCGTGAGTAGCCGGAGGTTCTTC CASSVSSRRFF
TRBJ1-1 once NA TRBV29-1 TGCAGCGTTGAACGTGGGTTGAACACTGAAGCTTTCTTT CSVERGLNTEAFF
TRBJ2-2 NA NA TRBV11-1 TGTGCCAGCAGCTCGGACAGCACCGGGGAGCTGTTTTTT CASSSDSTGELFF
TRBJ2-3 NA NA TRBV7-9 TGTGCCAGCAGCTTAGACGGGACCGGGGGTACGCAGTATTTT CASSLDGTGGTQYF
TRBJ2-7 NA TRBD1 TRBV27 TGTGCCAGCAGTCGAGGGACAGTCATCTCGGAGCAGTACTTC CASSRGTVISEQYF
TRBJ2-7 NA NA TRBV18 TGTGCCAGCTCACCAGGATCGGTCTACGAGCAGTACTTC CASSPGSVYEQYF
TRBJ2-5 once NA TRBV5-5 TGTGCCAGCAGCCCTAGGGGGAACCAAGAGACCCAGTACTTC CASSPRGNQETQYF
TRBJ2-3 NA NA TRBV7-6 TGTGCCAGCAGCTTAGCGGGCGGGACTGGCACAGATACGCAGTATTTT CASSLAGGTGTDTQYF
TRBJ2-5 NA NA TRBV9 TGTGCCAGCAGCGTAGAAGGGGCGGGCCAAGAGACCCAGTACTTC CASSVEGAGQETQYF